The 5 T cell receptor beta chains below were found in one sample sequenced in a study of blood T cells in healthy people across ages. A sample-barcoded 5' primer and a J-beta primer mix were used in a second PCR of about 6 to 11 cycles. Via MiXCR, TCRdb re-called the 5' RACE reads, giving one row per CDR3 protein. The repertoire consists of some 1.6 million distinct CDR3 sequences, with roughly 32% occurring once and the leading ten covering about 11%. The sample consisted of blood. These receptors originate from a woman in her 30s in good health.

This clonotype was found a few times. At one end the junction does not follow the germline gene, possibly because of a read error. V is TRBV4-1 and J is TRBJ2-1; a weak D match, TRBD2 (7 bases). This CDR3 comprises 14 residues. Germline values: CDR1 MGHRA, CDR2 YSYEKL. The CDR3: CASNQGGVYNEQFF. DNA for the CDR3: TGCGCTAGCAACCAAGGGGGGGTGTACAATGAGCAGTTCTTC.

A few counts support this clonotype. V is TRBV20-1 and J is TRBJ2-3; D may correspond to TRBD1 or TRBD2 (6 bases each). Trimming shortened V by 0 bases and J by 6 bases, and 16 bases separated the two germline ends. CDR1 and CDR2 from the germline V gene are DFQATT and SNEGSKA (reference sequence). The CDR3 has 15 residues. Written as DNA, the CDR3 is TGCAGTGCTAGAGATCGACTGGGGGGCGGGGATACGCAGTATTTT. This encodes CSARDRLGGGDTQYF.

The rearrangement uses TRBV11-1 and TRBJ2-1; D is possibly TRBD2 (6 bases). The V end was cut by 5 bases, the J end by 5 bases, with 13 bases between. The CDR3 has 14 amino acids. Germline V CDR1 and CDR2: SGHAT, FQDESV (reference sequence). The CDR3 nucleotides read TGTGCCAGCAGCCCAAGACTAGGGAACAATGAGCAGTTCTTC. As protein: CASSPRLGNNEQFF.

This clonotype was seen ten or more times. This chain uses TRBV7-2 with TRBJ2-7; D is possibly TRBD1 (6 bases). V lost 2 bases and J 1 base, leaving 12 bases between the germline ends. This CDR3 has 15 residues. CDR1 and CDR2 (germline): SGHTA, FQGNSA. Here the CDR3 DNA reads TGTGCCAGCAGCTTATTAGGACAGAGATCCTACGAGCAGTACTTC. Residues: CASSLLGQRSYEQYF. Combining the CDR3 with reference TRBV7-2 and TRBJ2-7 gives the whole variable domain GAGVSQSPSNKVTEKGKDVELRCDPISGHTALYWYRQSLGQGLEFLIYFQGNSAPDKSGLPSDRFSAERTGGSVSTLTIQRTQQEDSAVYLCASSLLGQRSYEQYFGPGTRLTVT.

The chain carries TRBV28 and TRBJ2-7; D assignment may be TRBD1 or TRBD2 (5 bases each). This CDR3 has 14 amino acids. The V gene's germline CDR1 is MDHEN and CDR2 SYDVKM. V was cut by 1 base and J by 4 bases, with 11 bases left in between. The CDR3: CASSLSGLKYEQYF. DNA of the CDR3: TGTGCCAGCAGTTTATCGGGGCTAAAGTACGAGCAGTACTTC.